This entry features one TCR beta chain sequence. Its antigen is still unknown. No qualities accompany the bases; no much larger clone lies one base away. This sample is drawn from a study of shared clonotypes between healthy human individuals (dated by TCRdb to about 2020). In the study overall: Two women and a few men aged 18 to 49 years were included in the cohort. For each donor, three plates each were used for CD4 naive and CD4 memory, two plates were used for CD8 naive, and one plate was used for CD8 memory. The study deeply sequenced blood TCR repertoires of about 5 healthy adults to estimate repertoire size and the extent of clonotype sharing between individuals. Libraries were prepared and TCR repertoires were sequenced by different laboratories using diverse techniques, in order to increase sequencing depth and limit assay-specific biases. Leukapheresis yielded between about 0.94 and 8.9 billion PBMCs per donor.

V and J are truncated by 8 bases and 6 bases respectively, leaving an intervening sequence of 7 bases. Looking up the germline V gene yields CDR1 ENHRY and CDR2 SYGVKD. From the cysteine up to the phenylalanine, the CDR3 has a length of 10 residues. The only DNA kept is the CDR3, 30 bases in frame from the first base. Donors were healthy HIV-negative adults with no recently reported acute infections or vaccinations. Every donor was a Caucasian adult residing in Nashville, Tennessee, USA. CD4+ T cells were enriched by magnetic negative selection; naive cells were then positively selected on CD45RA, and the negative fraction formed the memory subset. After blood collection by leukapheresis, PBMCs were isolated using Ficoll-Histopaque density gradient centrifugation and then cryopreserved in the vapor phase of liquid nitrogen. Analytical flow cytometry was used to check the purity and quantity of each magnetically sorted T cell population. Genomic DNA was isolated from every sorted fraction and measured by UV absorbance on a Nanodrop 2000c.

Results and caveats for the whole study, not just this receptor: Naive subsets generally had larger estimated clonotype richness than memory subsets did. Sampling was restricted to blood, and TCR repertoires in tissue are likely to differ from TCR repertoires in blood. Clonotypes shared by all four sorted-subset donors showed higher generation probabilities than non-shared clonotypes. Pairwise subsampling led to the expectation that sequencing depth would affect the degree of clonotype sharing among donors. Even with the large sequencing depth, rarefaction of the sorted-subset datasets indicated that sequencing was incomplete. The small number of donors limited the genetic and exposure-history diversity represented. When four donors were compared, the shared fraction of clonotypes was about 5% for naive CD4, around 3.6% for naive CD8, roughly 2.5% for memory CD4, and about 0.36% for memory CD8.

Using the deep immunoSEQ assay, multiplex PCR amplified TCR CDR3 regions from genomic DNA. Extracted genomic DNA from each cell subset was spread evenly across all wells of several immunoSEQ 96-well plates, with each plate serving as a replicate. For sorted subsets, 150 to 250 ng of genomic DNA, equivalent to around 31,000 T cell genomes, went into each replicate PCR. Purified libraries were quantified with a Qubit 3.0 fluorometer, sized on a Bioanalyzer 2100, and re-quantified with the KAPA Library Quantification kit. Every immunoSEQ 96-well plate was sequenced on a dedicated single-read 150-cycle Illumina NextSeq 550 flow cell. The paper's data handling went like this. Because only junctional sequences without quality scores were contained in the immunoSEQ output, filtering matching that applied to full-length reads could not be performed. To assign V/J genes and CDR3, sequences were annotated using PyIR, a Python wrapper for IgBLAST v1.9, with IMGT germline references. Reads were filtered out if the reads had weak V/J assignments (E-value above 1e-6), no CDR3, stop codons, out-of-frame junctions, or ambiguous translated residues. A V3J clonotype was defined by an identical inferred V gene, J gene, and CDR3 amino acid sequence. Percentage overlap between repertoires was computed as shared unique clonotypes divided by the size of the smaller repertoire. RTK rarefaction, the Chao1 estimator, and Recon v2.1 estimates of unobserved clonotypes were used to assess repertoire richness. For all TCRbeta clonotypes obtained by the gDNA method from a few donors, generation probabilities were computed with OLGA. TCRdb obtained this table from immuneACCESS and retained in-frame rearrangements with V and J assigned. These tables miss some clones; where compared with another copy, unresolved V genes account for less than half of the shortfall, and the remainder is unexplained. V, J and clone size were drawn from that table, and D and trimming were deduced from the DNA. The sample table lists roughly 2.5 million clones, more than 90% of them with a count of one. The ten most abundant clones make up roughly 0.14% of the sample.

The chain is made from TRBV10-3 and TRBJ1-1; no D gene is confidently identified. Material: naive CD4+ T cells sorted from blood. This sample's cell subset or site label indicates: CD45RA+ positively selected. The origin of this receptor is a man between 18 and 35 years old in good health. The DNA reads as follows: TGTGCCATCGGTGGGGCTGAAGCTTTCTTT. Its protein product is CAIGGAEAFF.